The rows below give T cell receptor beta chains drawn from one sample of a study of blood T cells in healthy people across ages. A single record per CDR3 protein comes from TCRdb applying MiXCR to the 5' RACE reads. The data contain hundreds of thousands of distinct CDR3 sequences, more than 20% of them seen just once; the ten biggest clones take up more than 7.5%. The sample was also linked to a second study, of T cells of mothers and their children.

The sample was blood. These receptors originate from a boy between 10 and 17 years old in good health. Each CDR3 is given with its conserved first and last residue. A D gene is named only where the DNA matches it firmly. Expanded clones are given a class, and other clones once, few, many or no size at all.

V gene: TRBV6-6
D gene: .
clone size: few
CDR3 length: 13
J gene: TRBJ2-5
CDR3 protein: CASSQAFRETQYF
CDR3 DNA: TGTGCCAGCAGCCAGGCTTTTCGGGAGACCCAGTACTTC

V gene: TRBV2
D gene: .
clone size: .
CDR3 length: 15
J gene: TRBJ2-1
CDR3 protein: CASSGSAGRGNEQFF
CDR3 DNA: TGTGCCAGCAGTGGCTCGGCGGGACGTGGCAATGAGCAGTTCTTC

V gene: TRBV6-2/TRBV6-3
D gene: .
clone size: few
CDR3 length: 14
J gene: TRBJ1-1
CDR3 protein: CASSYVAANTEAFF
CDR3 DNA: TGTGCCAGCAGTTACGTCGCGGCGAACACTGAAGCTTTCTTT

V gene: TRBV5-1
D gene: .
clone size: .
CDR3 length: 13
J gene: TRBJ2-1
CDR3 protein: CASSLVLTNEQFF
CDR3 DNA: TGCGCCAGCAGCTTGGTGCTAACCAATGAGCAGTTCTTC

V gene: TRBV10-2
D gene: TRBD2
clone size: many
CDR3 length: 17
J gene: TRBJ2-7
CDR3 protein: CASSELGLAGPWYEQYF
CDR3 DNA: TGCGCCAGCAGTGAGCTGGGACTAGCGGGACCATGGTACGAGCAGTACTTC

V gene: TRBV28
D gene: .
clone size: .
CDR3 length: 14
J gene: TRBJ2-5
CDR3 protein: CASSPGGGIGTQYF
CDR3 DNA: TGTGCCAGCAGTCCCGGCGGTGGTATAGGGACCCAGTACTTC

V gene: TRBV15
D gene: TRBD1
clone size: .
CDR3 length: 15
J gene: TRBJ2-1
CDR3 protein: CATSGDRRLYNEQFF
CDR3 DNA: TGTGCCACCAGCGGGGACAGGCGACTCTACAATGAGCAGTTCTTC

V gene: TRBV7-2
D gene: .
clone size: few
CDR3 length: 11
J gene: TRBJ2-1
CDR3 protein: CACSSHNEQFF
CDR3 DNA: TGTGCCTGCAGCTCCCACAATGAGCAGTTCTTC

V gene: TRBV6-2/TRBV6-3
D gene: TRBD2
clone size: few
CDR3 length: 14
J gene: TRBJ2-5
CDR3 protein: CASSPTSAQETQYF
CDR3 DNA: TGTGCCAGCAGTCCTACTAGCGCCCAAGAGACCCAGTACTTC

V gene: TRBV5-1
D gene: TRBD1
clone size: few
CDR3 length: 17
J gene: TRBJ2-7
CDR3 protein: CASSLVGQGPSTYEQYF
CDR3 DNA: TGCGCCAGCAGCTTGGTTGGACAGGGCCCGAGTACCTACGAGCAGTACTTC

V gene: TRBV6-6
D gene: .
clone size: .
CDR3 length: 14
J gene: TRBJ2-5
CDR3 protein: CASSTTDSAETQYF
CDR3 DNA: TGTGCCAGCAGTACGACGGACAGTGCGGAGACCCAGTACTTC

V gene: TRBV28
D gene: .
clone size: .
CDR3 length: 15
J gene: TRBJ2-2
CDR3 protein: CASSFREGIVGELFF
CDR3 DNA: TGTGCCAGCAGTTTCCGGGAAGGGATCGTCGGGGAGCTGTTTTTT

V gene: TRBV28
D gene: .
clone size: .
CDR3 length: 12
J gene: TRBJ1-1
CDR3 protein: CASSSSHFEAFF
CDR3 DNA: TGTGCCAGCAGTTCCTCACACTTTGAAGCTTTCTTT

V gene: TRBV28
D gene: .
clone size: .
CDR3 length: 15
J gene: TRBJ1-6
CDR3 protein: CASERQGTYNSPLHF
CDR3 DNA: TGTGCCAGCGAACGCCAGGGGACCTATAATTCACCCCTCCACTTT

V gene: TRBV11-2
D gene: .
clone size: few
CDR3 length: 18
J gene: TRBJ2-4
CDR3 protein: CASSLGPGGGVSKNIQYF
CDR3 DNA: TGTGCCAGCAGCTTAGGTCCTGGGGGAGGTGTGTCCAAAAACATTCAGTACTTC

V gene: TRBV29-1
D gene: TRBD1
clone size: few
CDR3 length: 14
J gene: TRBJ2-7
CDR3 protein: CSVETGTGGYEQYF
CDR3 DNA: TGCAGCGTTGAAACCGGGACAGGGGGCTACGAGCAGTACTTC

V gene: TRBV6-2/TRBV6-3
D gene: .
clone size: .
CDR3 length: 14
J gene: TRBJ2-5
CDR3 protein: CASVPGGGQETQYF
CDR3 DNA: TGTGCCAGCGTCCCCGGGGGAGGACAGGAGACCCAGTACTTC

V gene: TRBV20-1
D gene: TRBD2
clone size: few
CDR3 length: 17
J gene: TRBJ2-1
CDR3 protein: CSARVSGGTSSYNEQFF
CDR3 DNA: TGCAGTGCTAGAGTCAGCGGGGGGACTAGCTCCTACAATGAGCAGTTCTTC

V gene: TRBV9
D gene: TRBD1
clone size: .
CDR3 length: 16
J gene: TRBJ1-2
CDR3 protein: CASSGLQGAAPYGYTF
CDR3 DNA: TGTGCCAGCAGCGGGCTCCAGGGGGCGGCCCCCTATGGCTACACCTTC

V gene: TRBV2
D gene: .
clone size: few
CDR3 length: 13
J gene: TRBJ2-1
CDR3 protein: CASQTTEYNEQFF
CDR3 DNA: TGTGCCAGCCAGACGACAGAATACAATGAGCAGTTCTTC

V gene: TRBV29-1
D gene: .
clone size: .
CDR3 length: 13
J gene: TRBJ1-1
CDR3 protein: CSVEDLSNTEAFF
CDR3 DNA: TGCAGCGTTGAAGATCTCAGTAACACTGAAGCTTTCTTT

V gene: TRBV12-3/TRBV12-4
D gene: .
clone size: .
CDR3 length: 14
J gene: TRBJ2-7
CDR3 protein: CASSSLGVAYEQYF
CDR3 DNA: TGTGCCAGCAGTTCATTGGGGGTCGCCTACGAGCAGTACTTC

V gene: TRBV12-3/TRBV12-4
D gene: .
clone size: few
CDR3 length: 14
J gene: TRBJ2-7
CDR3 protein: CASTSAVKGYEQYF
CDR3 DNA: TGTGCCAGCACTTCGGCCGTCAAGGGCTACGAGCAGTACTTC

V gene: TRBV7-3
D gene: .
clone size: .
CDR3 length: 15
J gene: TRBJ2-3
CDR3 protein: CASSLTGARTDTQYF
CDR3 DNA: TGTGCCAGCAGCTTAACGGGGGCCCGCACAGATACGCAGTATTTT

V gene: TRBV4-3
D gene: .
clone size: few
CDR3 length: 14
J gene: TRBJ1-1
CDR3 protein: CASSRNEGVWEAFF
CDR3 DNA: TGCGCCAGCAGCCGAAATGAGGGGGTGTGGGAAGCTTTCTTT

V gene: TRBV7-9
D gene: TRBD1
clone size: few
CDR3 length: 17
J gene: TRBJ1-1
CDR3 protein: CASSFPSTGGENTEAFF
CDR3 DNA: TGTGCCAGCAGCTTCCCTTCAACAGGGGGCGAGAACACTGAAGCTTTCTTT

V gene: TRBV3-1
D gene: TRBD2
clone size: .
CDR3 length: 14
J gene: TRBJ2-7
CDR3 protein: CASSQEGLVVEQYF
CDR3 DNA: TGTGCCAGCAGCCAAGAGGGACTAGTTGTTGAGCAGTACTTC

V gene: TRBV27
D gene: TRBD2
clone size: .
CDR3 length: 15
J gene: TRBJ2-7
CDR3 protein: CASIPGLAGTYEQYF
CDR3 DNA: TGTGCCAGCATTCCCGGACTAGCGGGAACCTACGAGCAGTACTTC

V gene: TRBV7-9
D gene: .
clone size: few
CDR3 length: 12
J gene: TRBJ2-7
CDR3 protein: CASSGVGNEQYF
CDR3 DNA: TGTGCCAGCAGCGGAGTGGGGAACGAGCAGTACTTC